The source of this TCR beta chain is a study of CD8 T cells in Susac syndrome. RNA, at roughly 0.45 to 1 ug, was reverse transcribed with random hexamers. TCRdb independently ran MiXCR on the immunoSEQ multiplex PCR reads; one entry per CDR3 protein. This sample yields approximately 300,000 distinct CDR3 sequences, of which over 75% are seen a single time; under 0.2% belongs to the top ten. This CDR3 spans 19 amino acids. J lost 2 bases, V lost 5 bases, and 18 bases had no gene match. The source material was CD8+ T cells from PBMCs. The TCR comes from a human donor with multiple sclerosis. The chain is built from TRBV12-3 or TRBV12-4 and TRBJ2-1; 7 bases align to TRBD2. The CDR3 reads CASSPTRRLLAKTYNEQFF. The CDR3 DNA reads as TGTGCCAGCAGTCCAACCCGTAGGCTACTAGCGAAGACCTACAATGAGCAGTTCTTC.